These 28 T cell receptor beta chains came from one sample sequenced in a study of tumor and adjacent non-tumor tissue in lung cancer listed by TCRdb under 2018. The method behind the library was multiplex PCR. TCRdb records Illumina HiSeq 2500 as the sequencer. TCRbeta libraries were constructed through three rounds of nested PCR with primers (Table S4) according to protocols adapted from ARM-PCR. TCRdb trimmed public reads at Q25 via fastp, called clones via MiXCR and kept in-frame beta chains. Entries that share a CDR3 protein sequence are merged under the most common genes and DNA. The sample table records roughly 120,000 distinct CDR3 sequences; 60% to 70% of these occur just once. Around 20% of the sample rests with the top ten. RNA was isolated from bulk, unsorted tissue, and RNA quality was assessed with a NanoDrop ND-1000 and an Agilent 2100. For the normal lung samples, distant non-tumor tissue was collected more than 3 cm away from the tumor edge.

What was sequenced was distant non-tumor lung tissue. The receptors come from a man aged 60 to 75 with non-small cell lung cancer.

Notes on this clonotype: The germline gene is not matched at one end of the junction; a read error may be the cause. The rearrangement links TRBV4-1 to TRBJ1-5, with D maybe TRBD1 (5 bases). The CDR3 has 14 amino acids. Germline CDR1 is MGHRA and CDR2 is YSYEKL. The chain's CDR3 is CASSQGVSDQPQHF. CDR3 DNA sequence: TGCGCTAGCAGCCAAGGGGTCTCGGATCAGCCCCAGCATTTT.

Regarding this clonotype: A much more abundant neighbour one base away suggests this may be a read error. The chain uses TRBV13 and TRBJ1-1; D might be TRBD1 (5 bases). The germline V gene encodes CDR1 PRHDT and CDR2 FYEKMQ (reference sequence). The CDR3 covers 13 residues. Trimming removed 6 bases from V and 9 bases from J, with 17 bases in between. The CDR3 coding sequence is TGTGCCAGCAGATCCGGGACCCTAGGTAAAGCTTTCTTT. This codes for CASRSGTLGKAFF. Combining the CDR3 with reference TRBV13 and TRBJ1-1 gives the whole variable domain AAGVIQSPRHLIKEKRETATLKCYPIPRHDTVYWYQQGPGQDPQFLISFYEKMQSDKGSIPDRFSAQQFSDYHSELNMSSLELGDSALYFCASRSGTLGKAFFGQGTRLTVV.

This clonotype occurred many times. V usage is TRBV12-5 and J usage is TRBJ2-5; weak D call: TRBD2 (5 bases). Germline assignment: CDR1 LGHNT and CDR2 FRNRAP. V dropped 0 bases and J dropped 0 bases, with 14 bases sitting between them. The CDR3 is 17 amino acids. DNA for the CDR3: TGTGCTAGTGGTTTGGTACCCAGCGGAACATACCAAGAGACCCAGTACTTC. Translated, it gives CASGLVPSGTYQETQYF.

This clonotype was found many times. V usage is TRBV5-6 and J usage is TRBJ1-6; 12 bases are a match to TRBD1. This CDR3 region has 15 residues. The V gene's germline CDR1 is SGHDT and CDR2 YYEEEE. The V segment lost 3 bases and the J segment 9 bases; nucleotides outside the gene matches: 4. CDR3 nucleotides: TGTGCCAGCAGCTCGGGACAGGGGGCGTCTTCACCCCTCCACTTT. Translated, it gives CASSSGQGASSPLHF.

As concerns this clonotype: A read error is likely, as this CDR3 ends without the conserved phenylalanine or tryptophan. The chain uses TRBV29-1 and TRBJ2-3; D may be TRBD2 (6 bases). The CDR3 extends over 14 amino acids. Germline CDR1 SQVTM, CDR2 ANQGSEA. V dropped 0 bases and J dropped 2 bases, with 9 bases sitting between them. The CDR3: CSVEDSGVTDTQYY. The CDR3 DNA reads TGCAGCGTTGAAGATAGCGGAGTCACAGATACGCAGTATTAT.

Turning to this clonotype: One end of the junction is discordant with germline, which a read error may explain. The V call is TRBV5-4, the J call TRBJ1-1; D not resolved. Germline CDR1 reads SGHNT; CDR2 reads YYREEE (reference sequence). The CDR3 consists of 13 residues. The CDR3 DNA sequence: TGTGCCAGCAGCTTGAAGGGAGTTACTGAGGCTTACTTT. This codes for CASSLKGVTEAYF.

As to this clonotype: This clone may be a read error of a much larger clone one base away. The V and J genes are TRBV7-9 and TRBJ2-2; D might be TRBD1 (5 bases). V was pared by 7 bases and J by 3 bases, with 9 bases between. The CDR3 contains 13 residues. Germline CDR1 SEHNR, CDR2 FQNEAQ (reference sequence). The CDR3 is CASIRGDTGELFF. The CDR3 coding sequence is TGTGCCAGCATAAGGGGTGACACCGGGGAGCTGTTTTTT.

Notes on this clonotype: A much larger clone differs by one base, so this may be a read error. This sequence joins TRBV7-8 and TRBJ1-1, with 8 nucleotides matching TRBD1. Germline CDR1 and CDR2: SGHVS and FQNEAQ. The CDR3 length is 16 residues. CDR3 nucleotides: TGTGCCAGCAGCTCCATATGGACAGGGAGGAACACTGAAGTTTTCTTT. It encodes CASSSIWTGRNTEVFF.

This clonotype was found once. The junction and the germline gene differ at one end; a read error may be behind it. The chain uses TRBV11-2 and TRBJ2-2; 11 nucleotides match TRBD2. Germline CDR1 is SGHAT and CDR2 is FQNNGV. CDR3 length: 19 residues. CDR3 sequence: CATSFRASGGKANTGELFF. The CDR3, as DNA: TGTGCCACCAGCTTTCGGGCTAGCGGGGGGAAAGCCAACACCGGGGAGCTGTTCTTT.

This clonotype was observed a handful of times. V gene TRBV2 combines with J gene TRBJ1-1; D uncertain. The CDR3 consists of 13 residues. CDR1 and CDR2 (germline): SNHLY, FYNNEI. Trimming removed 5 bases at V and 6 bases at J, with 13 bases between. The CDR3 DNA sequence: TGTGCCAGCAGTCCGACCGGTGGGGCTGAAGCTTTCTTT. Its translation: CASSPTGGAEAFF. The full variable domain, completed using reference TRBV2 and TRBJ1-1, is EPEVTQTPSHQVTQMGQEVILRCVPISNHLYFYWYRQILGQKVEFLVSFYNNEISEKSEIFDDQFSVERPDGSNFTLKIRSTKLEDSAMYFCASSPTGGAEAFFGQGTRLTVV.

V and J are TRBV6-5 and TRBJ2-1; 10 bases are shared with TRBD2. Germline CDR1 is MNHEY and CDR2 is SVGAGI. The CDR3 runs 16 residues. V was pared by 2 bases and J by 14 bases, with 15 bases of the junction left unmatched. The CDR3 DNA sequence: TGTGCCAGCAGTTACCTGTCTGGACTAGCGGACGGAAAGGAGTTCTTC. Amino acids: CASSYLSGLADGKEFF.

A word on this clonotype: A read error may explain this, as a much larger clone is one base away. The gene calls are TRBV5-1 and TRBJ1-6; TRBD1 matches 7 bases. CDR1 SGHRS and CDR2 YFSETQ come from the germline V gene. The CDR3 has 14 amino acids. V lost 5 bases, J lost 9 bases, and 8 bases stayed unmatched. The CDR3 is CASSHQGGSSPLHF. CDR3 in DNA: TGCGCCAGCAGTCACCAGGGGGGGAGTTCACCCCTCCACTTT. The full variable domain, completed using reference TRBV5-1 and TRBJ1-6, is KAGVTQTPRYLIKTRGQQVTLSCSPISGHRSVSWYQQTPGQGLQFLFEYFSETQRNKGNFPGRFSGRQFSNSRSEMNVSTLELGDSALYLCASSHQGGSSPLHFGNGTRLTVT.

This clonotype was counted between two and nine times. The DNA for the CDR3 is TGTGCCAGCAGCCTCAGGACAGGCAACACTGAAGCTTTCTTT. It encodes CASSLRTGNTEAFF. This rearrangement joins TRBV7-2 to TRBJ1-1; TRBD1 matches 7 bases. CDR1 SGHTA and CDR2 FQGNSA come from the germline V gene. CDR3 length: 14 amino acids. The V gene end was trimmed by 5 bases and the J gene end by 2 bases; junction bases not matched to a gene: 5.

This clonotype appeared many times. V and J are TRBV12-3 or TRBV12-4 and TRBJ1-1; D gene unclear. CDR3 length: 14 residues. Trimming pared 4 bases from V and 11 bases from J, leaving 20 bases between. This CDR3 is CASSSGSSASKAFF. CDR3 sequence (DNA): TGTGCCAGCAGTTCGGGCAGTTCGGCCTCCAAGGCTTTCTTT.

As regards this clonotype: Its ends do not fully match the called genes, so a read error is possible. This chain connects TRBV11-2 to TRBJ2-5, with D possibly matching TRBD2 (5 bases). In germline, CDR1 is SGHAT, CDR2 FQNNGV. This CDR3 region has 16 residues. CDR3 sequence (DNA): TGTGCCAGCAGCTTAGTGGCTAGCAGGAGTAGTGAGACCCAGTATTTC. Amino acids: CASSLVASRSSETQYF.

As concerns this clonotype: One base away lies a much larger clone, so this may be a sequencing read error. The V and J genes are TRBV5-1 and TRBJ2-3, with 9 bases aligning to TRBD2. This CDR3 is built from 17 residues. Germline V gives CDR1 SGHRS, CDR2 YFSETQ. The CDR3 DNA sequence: TGCGCCAGCAGCTCGACCGTAGCGGGGGCCGCCACAGATACGAAGTATTTT. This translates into CASSSTVAGAATDTKYF.

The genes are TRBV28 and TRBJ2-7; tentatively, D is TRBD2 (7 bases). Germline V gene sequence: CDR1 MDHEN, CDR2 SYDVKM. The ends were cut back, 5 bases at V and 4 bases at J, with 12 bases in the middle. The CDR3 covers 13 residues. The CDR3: CASSEGGGYEQYF. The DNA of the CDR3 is TGTGCCAGCAGTGAAGGGGGGGGTTACGAGCAGTACTTC. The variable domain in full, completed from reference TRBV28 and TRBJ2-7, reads DVKVTQSSRYLVKRTGEKVFLECVQDMDHENMFWYRQDPGLGLRLIYFSYDVKMKEKGDIPEGYSVSREKKERFSLILESASTNQTSMYLCASSEGGGYEQYFGPGTRLTVT.

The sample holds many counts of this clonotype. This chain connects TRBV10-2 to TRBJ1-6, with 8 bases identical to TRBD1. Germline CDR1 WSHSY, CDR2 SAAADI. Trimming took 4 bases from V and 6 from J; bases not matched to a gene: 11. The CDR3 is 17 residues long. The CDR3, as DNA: TGCGCCAGCAGTGCCACGAGGGGCAGGGGGCTTAATTCACCCCTCCACTTT. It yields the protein CASSATRGRGLNSPLHF.

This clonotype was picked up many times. The CDR3 region has the DNA TGCAGTGCCAATCTAGCGGGGGGGCCCTGGGATACGCAGTATTTT. It translates to CSANLAGGPWDTQYF. This chain uses TRBV20-1 with TRBJ2-3; 12 bases are shared with TRBD2. CDR3 length equals 15 residues. Per the germline V gene, CDR1 is DFQATT and CDR2 is SNEGSKA (reference sequence). V dropped 6 bases and J dropped 6; count of bases not matched to a gene: 10.

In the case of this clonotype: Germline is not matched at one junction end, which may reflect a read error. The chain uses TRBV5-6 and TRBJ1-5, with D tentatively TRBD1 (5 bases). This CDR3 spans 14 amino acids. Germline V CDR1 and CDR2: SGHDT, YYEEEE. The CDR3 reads CVSSLRGSGQPQHF. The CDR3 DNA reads TGTGTCAGCAGCTTGAGGGGCTCGGGGCAGCCCCAGCACTTT.

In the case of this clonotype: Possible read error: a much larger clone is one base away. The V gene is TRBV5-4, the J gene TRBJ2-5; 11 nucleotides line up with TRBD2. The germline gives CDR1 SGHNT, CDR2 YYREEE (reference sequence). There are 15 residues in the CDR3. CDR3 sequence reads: CASSETSGNRETQCF. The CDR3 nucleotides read TGTGCCAGCAGCGAGACTAGCGGGAATCGGGAGACCCAGTGCTTC.

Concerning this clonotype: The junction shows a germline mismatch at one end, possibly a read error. CDR3 sequence: CVSSCSARVGNYGYTF. The CDR3 DNA sequence: TGTGTCAGCAGTTGCTCTGCCAGGGTCGGGAACTATGGCTACACCTTC. The genes are TRBV6-5 and TRBJ1-2; D possibly corresponds to TRBD1 (5 bases). This CDR3 comprises 16 residues. The germline V gene has CDR1 MNHEY and CDR2 SVGAGI.

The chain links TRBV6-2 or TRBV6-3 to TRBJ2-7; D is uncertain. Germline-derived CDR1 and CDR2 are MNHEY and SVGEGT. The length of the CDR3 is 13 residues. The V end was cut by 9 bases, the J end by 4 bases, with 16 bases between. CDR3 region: CARSDPMTYEQYF. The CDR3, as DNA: TGTGCCAGAAGTGACCCGATGACTTACGAGCAGTACTTC.

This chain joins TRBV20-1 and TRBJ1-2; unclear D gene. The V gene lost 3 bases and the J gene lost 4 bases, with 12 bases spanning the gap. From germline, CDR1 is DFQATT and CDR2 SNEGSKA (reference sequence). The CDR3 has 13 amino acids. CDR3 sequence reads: CSASLPDSYGYTF. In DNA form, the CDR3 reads TGCAGTGCTAGTCTCCCTGATAGCTATGGCTACACCTTC.

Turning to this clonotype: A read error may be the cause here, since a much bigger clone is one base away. The CDR3 reads CNARGQGVGNIQYF. DNA of the CDR3: TGCAATGCTAGAGGACAGGGGGTGGGAAACATTCAGTACTTC. The gene calls are TRBV20-1 and TRBJ2-4; TRBD1 matches 10 bases. This CDR3 spans 14 amino acids. Germline loops: CDR1 DFQATT, CDR2 SNEGSKA (reference sequence).

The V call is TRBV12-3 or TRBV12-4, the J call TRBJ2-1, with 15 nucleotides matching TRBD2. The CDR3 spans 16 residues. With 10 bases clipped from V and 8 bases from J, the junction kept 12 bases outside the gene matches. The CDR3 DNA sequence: TGTGCCAACGGACTAGCGGGGGGGCGGCTATACGATGAGCAGTTCTTC. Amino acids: CANGLAGGRLYDEQFF.

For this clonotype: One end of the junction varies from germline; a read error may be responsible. DNA of the CDR3: TGTGCCAGCAGCTCGGGACTAGTGGGGCCTTCCTACTATGAGCAGCTCTTC. This translates into CASSSGLVGPSYYEQLF. V gene TRBV11-1 combines with J gene TRBJ2-1, with 8 bases fitting TRBD2. CDR3 length equals 17 residues. Germline lookup yields CDR1 SGHAT and CDR2 FQDESV (reference sequence). The entire variable domain, with the rest obtained from reference TRBV11-1 and TRBJ2-1, is as follows: EAEVAQSPRYKITEKSQAVAFWCDPISGHATLYWYRQILGQGPELLVQFQDESVVDDSQLPKDRFSAERLKGVDSTLKIQPAELGDSAMYLCASSSGLVGPSYYEQLFGPGTRLTVL.

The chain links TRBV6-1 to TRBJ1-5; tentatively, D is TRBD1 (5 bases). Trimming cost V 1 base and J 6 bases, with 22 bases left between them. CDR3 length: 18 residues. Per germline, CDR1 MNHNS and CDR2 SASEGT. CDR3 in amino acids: CASSEDFSQRGLSQPQHF. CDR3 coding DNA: TGTGCCAGCAGTGAAGATTTTTCACAGAGGGGATTAAGTCAGCCCCAGCATTTT.